The rows below give T cell receptor beta chains drawn from one sample of a study of circulating tumor DNA in untreated peripheral T-cell lymphoma. Sequencing used immunoSEQ multiplex PCR; TCRdb keeps in-frame clones, though not all of them. Among 5,000 or so clones listed, 65% to 70% were seen once. Source material: tumor tissue. These receptors all come from a human donor with peripheral T-cell lymphoma. Both conserved end residues are part of each CDR3. Fields, in order: D gene, V gene, J gene, CDR3 protein. A D gene is named only where the DNA matches it firmly.

NA	TRBV29-1	TRBJ2-7	CSVGGTGYEQYF
NA	TRBV29-1	TRBJ2-5	CSVERGARRETQYF
NA	TRBV19	TRBJ1-1	CASSIDPAETFF
NA	TRBV1	TRBJ1-2	CASSQDRSRAYGYTF
NA	TRBV6-8	TRBJ2-3	CASSPQGWDTQYF
NA	TRBV2	TRBJ1-1	CASGNRATEAFF
NA	TRBV14	TRBJ2-1	CASSLNTITEQFF
NA	TRBV19	TRBJ2-3	CASSIRRTDTQYF
NA	TRBV30	TRBJ2-6	CAWTPLASGANVLTF
TRBD1	TRBV18	TRBJ2-1	CASSLGTVHNEQFF
TRBD1	TRBV28	TRBJ2-3	CASSGLGTGGTNTQYF
TRBD1	TRBV29-1	TRBJ2-1	CSGASGTVSYNEQFF
NA	TRBV11-3	TRBJ2-7	CASSRRGSDSYEQYF
NA	TRBV11-3	TRBJ2-1	CASSNSGGDYNEQFF
TRBD2	TRBV7-4	TRBJ2-3	CASSFGGRAGTDTQYF
NA	TRBV11-3	TRBJ2-1	CASSIRTFSGEQFF
NA	TRBV28	TRBJ2-7	CASSAGQGPYEQYF
NA	TRBV6-7	TRBJ2-7	CASGPDYEQYF
TRBD2	TRBV7-1	TRBJ2-1	CASSKLAGGRYNEQFF
NA	TRBV19	TRBJ2-6	CASTSASGANVLTF
NA	TRBV11-3	TRBJ1-2	CASSTGTLTLGYTF
TRBD2	TRBV28	TRBJ2-1	CASGTSGNNEQFF
TRBD2	TRBV6-8	TRBJ2-7	CASRSSGPSYEQYF
NA	TRBV2	TRBJ2-5	CASSEVAESGTQYF